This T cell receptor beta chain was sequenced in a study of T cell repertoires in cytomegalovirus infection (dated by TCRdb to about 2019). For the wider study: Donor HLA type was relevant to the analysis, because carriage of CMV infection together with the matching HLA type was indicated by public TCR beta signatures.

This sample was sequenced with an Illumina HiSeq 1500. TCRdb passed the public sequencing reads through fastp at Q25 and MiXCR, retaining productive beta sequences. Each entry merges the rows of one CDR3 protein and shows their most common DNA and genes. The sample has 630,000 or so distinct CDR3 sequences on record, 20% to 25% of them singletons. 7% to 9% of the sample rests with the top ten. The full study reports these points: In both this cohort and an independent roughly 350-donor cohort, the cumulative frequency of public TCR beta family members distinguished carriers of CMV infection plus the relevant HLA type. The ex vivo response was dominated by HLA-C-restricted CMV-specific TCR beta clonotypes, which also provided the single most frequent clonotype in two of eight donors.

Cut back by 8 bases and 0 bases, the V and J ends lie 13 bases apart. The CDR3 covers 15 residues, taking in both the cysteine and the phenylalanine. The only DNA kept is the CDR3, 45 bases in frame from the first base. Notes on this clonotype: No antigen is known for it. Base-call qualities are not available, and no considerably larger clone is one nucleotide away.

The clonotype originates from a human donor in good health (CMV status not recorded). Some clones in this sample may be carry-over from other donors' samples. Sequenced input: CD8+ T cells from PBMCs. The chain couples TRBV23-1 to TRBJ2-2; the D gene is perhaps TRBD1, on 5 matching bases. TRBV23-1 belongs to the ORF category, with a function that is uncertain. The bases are TGCGCCAGCGGTAAACAGGACCCGAACACCGGGGAGCTGTTTTTT. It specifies CASGKQDPNTGELFF.